The clone carrying this T cell receptor (beta chain) was picked up many times. Its antigen is unidentified. CD8+CD4-CCR7+CD45RA+ cells were sorted as naive CD8 T cells. This sample is drawn from a study of molecular identifiers for immune sequencing clone quantification. In the study overall: In replicates, RNA taken from roughly 20,000 or 100,000 naive CD8 cells was divided five ways, and four portions underwent sequencing.

TCRdb reanalysed the PCR reads using MiXCR and keeps one entry per CDR3 protein. In the table there are approximately 63,000 distinct CDR3 sequences, under 20% of which are singletons. Study findings and constraints: The sizes of highly expanded clones could be underestimated when identical TCR molecules share a barcode.

Germline-derived CDR1 and CDR2 are SGHVS and FQNEAQ. This CDR3 has 16 amino acids. With V trimmed by 5 bases and J by 5 bases, 8 bases remained unmatched. The TCR originated in a human donor in good health. Some libraries in this study had Jurkat cell RNA spiked in. What was sequenced was naive CD8+ T cells from blood, with Jurkat cell RNA spiked in. Described subset: FACS-sorted CD8+CD4-CCR7+CD45RA+ naive T cells. This chain connects TRBV7-8 to TRBJ2-2; 10 bases are shared with TRBD2. The chain's CDR3 is CASSPVLAGRTGELFF. The DNA for the CDR3 is TGTGCCAGCAGCCCCGTACTAGCGGGAAGGACCGGGGAGCTGTTTTTT.